These 17 T cell receptor beta chains share one sample of origin, sequenced in a study of PD-1 blockade in classical Hodgkin lymphoma. Each and every patient relapsed after autologous stem cell transplantation, and patients got differing brentuximab vedotin exposure. Assay: immunoSEQ multiplex PCR; the TCRdb copy retains only in-frame clones and omits some. This sample has fewer than 45,000 clones, with 85% to 90% found just once. The specimen was peripheral blood mononuclear cells (PBMCs), collected before the second cycle of nivolumab. These TCRs come from a human donor with classical Hodgkin lymphoma.

The chain links TRBV29-1 to TRBJ2-1, with D tentatively TRBD2 (6 bases). This CDR3 has 16 amino acids. Trimming removed 0 bases from V and 1 base from J, with 13 bases in between. From germline, CDR1 is SQVTM and CDR2 ANQGSEA. CDR3 coding DNA: TGCAGCGTTGAAGACCCCCTAGCGCCGTCCTACAATGAGCAGTTCTTC. Translating gives CSVEDPLAPSYNEQFF.

The CDR3 is CASSEGLGTNTEAFF. DNA for the CDR3: TGTGCCAGCAGTGAAGGATTAGGAACGAACACTGAAGCTTTCTTT. The chain links TRBV2 to TRBJ1-1; D ambiguous. The ends were cut back, 1 base at V and 1 base at J, with 10 bases in the middle. The CDR3 loop spans 15 amino acids. Germline V gives CDR1 SNHLY, CDR2 FYNNEI.

This chain uses TRBV6-1 with TRBJ2-7; tentative D call: TRBD2 (6 bases). CDR3 length: 13 amino acids. V was pared by 0 bases and J by 4 bases, with 7 bases between. Germline V gene sequence: CDR1 MNHNS, CDR2 SASEGT. CDR3 sequence (DNA): TGTGCCAGCAGTGAAGCTCGGGGGTACGAGCAGTACTTC. This gives the protein CASSEARGYEQYF.

The V call is TRBV2, the J call TRBJ1-2; 9 nucleotides agree with TRBD1. V lost 8 bases and J lost 2; bases outside the gene matches: 9. The CDR3 loop spans 15 amino acids. CDR1 and CDR2 (germline): SNHLY, FYNNEI. CDR3 nucleotide sequence: TGTGCCAGCCTTCATTTGGGACAGGGAAACTATGGCTACACCTTC. Encoded protein: CASLHLGQGNYGYTF.

The chain uses TRBV29-1 and TRBJ2-7; 7 bases line up with TRBD2. Germline assignment: CDR1 SQVTM and CDR2 ANQGSEA. The CDR3 has 11 amino acids. With 8 bases clipped from V and 3 bases from J, the junction kept 4 bases outside the gene matches. The CDR3 loop is CSPWGGYEQYF. DNA of the CDR3: TGCAGCCCCTGGGGGGGCTACGAGCAGTACTTC.

The rearrangement uses TRBV29-1 and TRBJ2-1; 10 bases agree with TRBD2. This CDR3 has 16 residues. J lost 8 bases, V lost 8 bases, and 18 bases had no gene match. The V gene's germline CDR1 is SQVTM and CDR2 ANQGSEA. Here the CDR3 reads CSTGTSVTLLGDEQFF. DNA for the CDR3: TGCAGCACCGGGACTAGCGTTACTCTCTTGGGGGATGAGCAGTTCTTC.

This rearrangement joins TRBV28 to TRBJ2-4; D is uncertain. CDR1 and CDR2 from the germline V gene are MDHEN and SYDVKM. V was shortened by 4 bases and J by 13 bases, with 14 bases between the two germline ends. This CDR3 spans 12 amino acids. This chain's CDR3 is CASSSLPEIQYF. CDR3 bases: TGTGCCAGCAGTTCCCTCCCCGAGATCCAGTACTTC.

The genes are TRBV9 and TRBJ1-4; unclear D gene. The CDR3 has 19 residues. V lost 4 bases and J lost 5, with 27 bases in between. CDR1 is SGDLS, CDR2 YYNGEE, per germline. This CDR3 reads CASSPYGNGGETSNEKLFF. In nucleotides, the CDR3 is TGTGCCAGCAGCCCCTATGGGAATGGTGGGGAGACTTCAAATGAAAAACTGTTTTTT.

This clone was detected only once. This chain joins TRBV21-1 and TRBJ1-1. TRBV21-1 corresponds to a pseudogene. The CDR3 totals 14 residues. This chain's CDR3 is CASSPRGGNTEAFF. The CDR3 DNA reads TGTGCCAGCAGCCCTCGGGGGGGGAACACTGAAGCTTTCTTT.

The chain couples TRBV7-9 to TRBJ1-2; 8 bases match TRBD1. V shed 3 bases, J shed 4 bases, and the junction held 7 bases outside the gene matches. The CDR3 spans 15 residues. Germline CDR1 is SEHNR and CDR2 is FQNEAQ (reference sequence). CDR3 loop: CASSFYETGAYGYTF. The CDR3 DNA follows: TGTGCCAGCAGCTTCTACGAGACAGGGGCCTATGGCTACACCTTC. The full variable domain, its missing parts supplied by reference TRBV7-9 and TRBJ1-2, is DTGVSQNPRHKITKRGQNVTFRCDPISEHNRLYWYRQTLGQGPEFLTYFQNEAQLEKSRLLSDRFSAERPKGSFSTLEIQRTEQGDSAMYLCASSFYETGAYGYTFGSGTRLTVV.

This sequence joins TRBV19 and TRBJ1-4, with 7 bases lining up with TRBD1. The junction had 20 bases not matched to a gene; V was cut back by 5 bases and J by 8 bases. The CDR3 is made up of 18 amino acids. The germline CDR1 and CDR2 sequences are LNHDA and SQIVND (reference sequence). The CDR3 region has the DNA TGTGCCAGTAGTCCGCCACGATGGACAGGACGAAGGGGCGAAAAACTGTTTTTT. It yields the protein CASSPPRWTGRRGEKLFF.

The chain uses TRBV6-6 and TRBJ2-3; 8 nucleotides line up with TRBD1. The V gene's germline CDR1 is MNHNY and CDR2 SVGAGI (reference sequence). V lost 6 bases and J lost 4; bases outside the gene matches: 12. CDR3 length: 16 residues. This CDR3 reads CASRYRGQGLPDTQYF. CDR3 in DNA: TGTGCCAGCAGATACCGAGGACAGGGCCTTCCAGATACGCAGTATTTT.

This chain links TRBV28 with TRBJ2-1, with 8 bases lining up with TRBD2. The CDR3 runs 14 residues. Losses at the gene ends were 7 bases for V and 2 bases for J; bases not matched to a gene: 4. Germline CDR1 reads MDHEN; CDR2 reads SYDVKM. In DNA form, the CDR3 reads TGTGCCAGCACCCCAGCGGGAGCCTACAATGAGCAGTTCTTC. This translates into CASTPAGAYNEQFF.

This clone was counted only a few times. The gene calls are TRBV7-9 and TRBJ2-2, with D unclear. CDR3 length: 13 amino acids. Germline-derived CDR1 and CDR2 are SEHNR and FQNEAQ (reference sequence). Trimming shortened V by 1 base and J by 5 bases, and 5 bases separated the two germline ends. The CDR3 is CASSLVQTGELFF. CDR3 sequence (DNA): TGTGCCAGCAGCTTAGTCCAGACCGGGGAGCTGTTTTTT.

In this sample, this clone turned up a few times. V is TRBV20-1 and J is TRBJ2-1; tentatively, D is TRBD2 (6 bases). The CDR3 length is 11 residues. Between the trimmed V and J ends, which lost 6 bases and 7 bases, there was a span of 10 bases. Germline-derived CDR1 and CDR2 are DFQATT and SNEGSKA (reference sequence). CDR3: CSAGTSNEQFF. The CDR3 DNA follows: TGCAGTGCAGGGACTTCTAATGAGCAGTTCTTC.

The chain joins TRBV7-3 to TRBJ2-1; 7 nucleotides align to TRBD2. The V and J ends lost 5 bases and 7 bases, in that order; junction bases with no gene match: 11. This CDR3 has 15 residues. The germline V gene encodes CDR1 SGHTA and CDR2 FQGTGA. CDR3 sequence: CASSNSGFGSNEQFF. CDR3 in DNA: TGTGCCAGCAGCAATAGCGGGTTCGGCAGTAATGAGCAGTTCTTC.

The chain combines TRBV5-1 with TRBJ2-2, with 10 nucleotides matching TRBD2. CDR1 SGHRS and CDR2 YFSETQ come from the germline V gene. CDR3 length: 16 amino acids. The junction had 9 bases not matched to a gene; V was cut back by 6 bases and J by 4 bases. The CDR3 DNA sequence: TGCGCCAGCAAAGCTAGCGGGAGCGTTGGCACCGGGGAGCTGTTTTTT. It specifies CASKASGSVGTGELFF.